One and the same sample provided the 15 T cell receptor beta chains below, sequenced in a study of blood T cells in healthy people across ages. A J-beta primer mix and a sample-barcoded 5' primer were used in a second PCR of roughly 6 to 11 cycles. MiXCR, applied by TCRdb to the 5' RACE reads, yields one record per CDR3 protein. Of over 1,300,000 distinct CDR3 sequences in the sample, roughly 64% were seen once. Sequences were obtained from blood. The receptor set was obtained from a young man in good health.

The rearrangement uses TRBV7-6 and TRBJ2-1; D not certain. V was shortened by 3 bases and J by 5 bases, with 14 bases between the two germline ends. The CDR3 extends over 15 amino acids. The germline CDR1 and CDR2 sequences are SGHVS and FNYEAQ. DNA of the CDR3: TGTGCCAGCAGCTTTCCCGGGTCTCATAACAATGAGCAGTTCTTC. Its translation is CASSFPGSHNNEQFF.

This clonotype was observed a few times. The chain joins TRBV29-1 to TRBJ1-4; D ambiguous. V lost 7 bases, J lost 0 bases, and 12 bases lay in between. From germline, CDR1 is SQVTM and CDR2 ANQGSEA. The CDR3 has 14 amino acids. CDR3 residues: CSAQDRATNEKLFF. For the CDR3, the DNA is TGCAGCGCCCAGGACCGTGCAACTAATGAAAAACTGTTTTTT. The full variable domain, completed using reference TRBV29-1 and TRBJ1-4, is SAVISQKPSRDICQRGTSLTIQCQVDSQVTMMFWYRQQPGQSLTLIATANQGSEATYESGFVIDKFPISRPNLTFSTLTVSNMSPEDSSIYLCSAQDRATNEKLFFGSGTQLSVL.

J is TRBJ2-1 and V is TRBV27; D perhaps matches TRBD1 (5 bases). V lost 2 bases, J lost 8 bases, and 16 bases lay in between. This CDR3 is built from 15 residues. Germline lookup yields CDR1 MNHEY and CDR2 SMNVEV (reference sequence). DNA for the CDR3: TGTGCCAGCAGTTTAAATACCGGAGACAGAGATGAGCAGTTCTTC. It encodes CASSLNTGDRDEQFF.

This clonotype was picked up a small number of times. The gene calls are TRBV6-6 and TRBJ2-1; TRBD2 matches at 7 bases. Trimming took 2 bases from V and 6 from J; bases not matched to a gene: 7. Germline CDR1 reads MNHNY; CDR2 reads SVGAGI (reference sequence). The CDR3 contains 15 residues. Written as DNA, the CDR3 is TGTGCCAGCAGTTACCGACTAGCTAACTTCAATGAGCAGTTCTTC. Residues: CASSYRLANFNEQFF.

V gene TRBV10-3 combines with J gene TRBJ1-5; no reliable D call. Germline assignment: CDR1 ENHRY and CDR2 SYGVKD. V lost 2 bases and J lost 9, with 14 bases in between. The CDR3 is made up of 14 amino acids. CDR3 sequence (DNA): TGTGCCATCAGTGAGCCGCCTCAGACGCGGCCCCAGCATTTT. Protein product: CAISEPPQTRPQHF.

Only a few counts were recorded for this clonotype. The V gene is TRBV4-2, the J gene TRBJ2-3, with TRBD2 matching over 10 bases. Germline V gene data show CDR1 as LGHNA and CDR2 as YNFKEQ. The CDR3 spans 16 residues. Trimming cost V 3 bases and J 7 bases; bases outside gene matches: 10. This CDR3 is CASSHASGTSANTQYF. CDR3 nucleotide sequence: TGTGCCAGCAGCCATGCTTCGGGGACTAGCGCAAATACGCAGTATTTT.

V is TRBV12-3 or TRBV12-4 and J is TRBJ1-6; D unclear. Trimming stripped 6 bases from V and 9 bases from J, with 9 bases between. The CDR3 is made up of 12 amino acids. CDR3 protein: CASRSLPSPLHF. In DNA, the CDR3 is TGTGCCAGCAGGAGCCTCCCTTCACCCCTCCACTTT.

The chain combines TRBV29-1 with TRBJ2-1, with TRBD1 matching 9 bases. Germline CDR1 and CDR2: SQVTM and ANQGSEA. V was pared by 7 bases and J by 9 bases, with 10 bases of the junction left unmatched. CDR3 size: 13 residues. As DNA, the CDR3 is TGCAGCGGTCGCGGGACAGGGTCTTTTGAGCAGTTCTTC. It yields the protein CSGRGTGSFEQFF.

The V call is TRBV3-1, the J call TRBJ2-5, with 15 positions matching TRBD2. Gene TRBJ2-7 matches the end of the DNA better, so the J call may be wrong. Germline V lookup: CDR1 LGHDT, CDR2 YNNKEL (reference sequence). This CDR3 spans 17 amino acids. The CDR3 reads CASSLTGTSGRNYEQYF. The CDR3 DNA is TGTGCCAGCAGCCTAACCGGGACTAGCGGGAGGAACTACGAGCAGTACTTC.

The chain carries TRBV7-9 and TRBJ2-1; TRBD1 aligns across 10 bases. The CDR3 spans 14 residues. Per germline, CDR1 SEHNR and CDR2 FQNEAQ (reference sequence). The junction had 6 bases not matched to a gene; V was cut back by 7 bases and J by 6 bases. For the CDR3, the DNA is TGTGCCAGCAAACCGGGACAGGGGACCAATGAGCAGTTCTTC. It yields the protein CASKPGQGTNEQFF.

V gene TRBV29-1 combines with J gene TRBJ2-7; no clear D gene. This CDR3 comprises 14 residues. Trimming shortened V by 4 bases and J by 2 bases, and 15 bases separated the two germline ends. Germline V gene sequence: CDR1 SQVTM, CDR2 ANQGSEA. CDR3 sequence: CSVALWAGPYEQYF. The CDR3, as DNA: TGCAGCGTTGCTCTATGGGCTGGGCCCTACGAGCAGTACTTC.

The chain's CDR3 is CASSLGVLGNQPQHF. Here the CDR3 DNA reads TGTGCCAGCAGCCTGGGGGTGCTGGGGAATCAGCCCCAGCATTTT. The chain has TRBV27 and TRBJ1-5; tentative D call: TRBD1 (5 bases). The CDR3 has 15 residues. The germline V and J ends were trimmed by 6 bases and 4 bases, with 16 bases remaining between them. The germline V gene encodes CDR1 MNHEY and CDR2 SMNVEV (reference sequence).

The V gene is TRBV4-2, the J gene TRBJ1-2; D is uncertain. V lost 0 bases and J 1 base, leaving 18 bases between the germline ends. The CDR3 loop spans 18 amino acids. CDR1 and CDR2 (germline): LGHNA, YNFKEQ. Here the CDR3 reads CASSQDAFEENYNYGYTF. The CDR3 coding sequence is TGTGCCAGCAGCCAAGATGCATTTGAAGAAAACTATAACTATGGCTACACCTTC.

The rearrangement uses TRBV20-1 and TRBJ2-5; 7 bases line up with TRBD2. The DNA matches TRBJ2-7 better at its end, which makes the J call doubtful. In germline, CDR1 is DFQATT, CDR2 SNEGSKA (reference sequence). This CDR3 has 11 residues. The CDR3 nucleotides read TGCAGTATTTCGGGGGGCTACGAGCAGTACTTC. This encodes CSISGGYEQYF.

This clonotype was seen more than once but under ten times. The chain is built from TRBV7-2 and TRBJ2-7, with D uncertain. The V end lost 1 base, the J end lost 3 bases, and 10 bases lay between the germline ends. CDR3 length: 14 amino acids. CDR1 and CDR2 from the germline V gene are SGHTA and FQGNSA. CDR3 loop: CASSLVPEIYEQYF. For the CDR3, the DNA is TGTGCCAGCAGCTTAGTGCCGGAGATCTACGAGCAGTACTTC.